One sample yielded the 27 T cell receptor beta chains listed below, sequenced in a study of blood T cell repertoires in COVID-19. The table came from immunoSEQ multiplex PCR; TCRdb's copy has only in-frame clones and leaves some out. Of fewer than 450,000 clones in the sample, roughly 86% were seen once. Specimen: PBMCs or T cells enriched from blood (not recorded which). These receptors were obtained from a woman in her thirties or forties with acute COVID-19.

This chain joins TRBV9 and TRBJ2-2, with D perhaps TRBD1 (5 bases). This CDR3 is 15 amino acids long. Trimming pared 0 bases from V and 7 bases from J, leaving 13 bases between. Per germline, CDR1 SGDLS and CDR2 YYNGEE. The CDR3 region is CASSVDQGRDGELFF. The CDR3 DNA follows: TGTGCCAGCAGCGTAGATCAGGGTAGGGACGGGGAGCTGTTTTTT.

V usage is TRBV27 and J usage is TRBJ1-4; the D gene is possibly TRBD1 (5 bases). Germline lookup yields CDR1 MNHEY and CDR2 SMNVEV (reference sequence). V gave up 5 bases and J gave up 7 bases, with 17 bases separating them. This CDR3 has 15 residues. The CDR3 nucleotides read TGTGCCAGCAGTGAGATTACGCGGGGGGGTGAAAAACTGTTTTTT. Amino acids: CASSEITRGGEKLFF.

V usage is TRBV6-6 and J usage is TRBJ1-2, with 12 positions matching TRBD1. J gave up 4 bases and V 5 bases, and 14 bases lay outside the gene matches. The length of the CDR3 is 18 residues. Germline V gene lookup returns CDR1 MNHNY and CDR2 SVGAGI (reference sequence). DNA for the CDR3: TGTGCCAGCAGTCCTATTCGCGGGACAGGGGGCCGAAGCTATGGCTACACCTTC. The encoded protein is CASSPIRGTGGRSYGYTF.

The CDR3 bases are TGTGCCAGCAGCACAGGGGGCCAACTTGTTACCTTC. It translates to CASSTGGQLVTF. The chain employs TRBV6-5 and TRBJ1-2; 9 bases are shared with TRBD1. Unmatched junction bases numbered 10, after V lost 6 bases and J lost 14 bases. The germline V gene has CDR1 MNHEY and CDR2 SVGAGI. The CDR3 sequence is 12 residues long.

The rearrangement uses TRBV5-8 and TRBJ1-4, with unresolved D. The CDR3 sequence is 15 residues long. Germline V gene lookup returns CDR1 SGHTS and CDR2 YDEGEE. V was shortened by 3 bases and J by 4 bases, with 13 bases between the two germline ends. CDR3 coding DNA: TGTGCCAGCAGCTCCATTGGAGGTGATAATGAAAAACTGTTTTTT. Residues: CASSSIGGDNEKLFF.

This clone was picked up one time. The rearrangement uses TRBV7-9 and TRBJ2-7, with D perhaps TRBD1 (5 bases). This CDR3 region has 13 residues. The germline CDR1 and CDR2 sequences are SEHNR and FQNEAQ (reference sequence). Trimming stripped 5 bases from V and 0 bases from J, with 8 bases between. DNA for the CDR3: TGTGCCAGCAGCCAGACAGTCTCCTACGAGCAGTACTTC. Its translation: CASSQTVSYEQYF.

The CDR3 reads CASSLGTGQGENYGYTF. The CDR3 DNA reads as TGCGCCAGCAGCTTGGGCACCGGACAGGGGGAAAACTATGGCTACACCTTC. J is TRBJ1-2 and V is TRBV5-1, with TRBD1 matching 10 bases. Germline-derived CDR1 and CDR2 are SGHRS and YFSETQ. This CDR3 region has 17 residues. V dropped 0 bases and J dropped 2; count of bases not matched to a gene: 7.

This chain uses TRBV27 with TRBJ1-5; D may be TRBD1 (6 bases). Germline V gene sequence: CDR1 MNHEY, CDR2 SMNVEV (reference sequence). The CDR3 contains 13 residues. Between the trimmed V and J ends, which lost 6 bases and 5 bases, there was a span of 11 bases. The DNA of the CDR3 is TGTGCCAGCAGCCACAACAGGGATCAGCCCCAGCATTTT. Amino acid sequence: CASSHNRDQPQHF.

This rearrangement joins TRBV3-1 (or the pseudogene TRBV3-2) to TRBJ2-5; 14 bases line up with TRBD2. The CDR3 has 15 amino acids. The trim removed 4 bases at V and 3 bases at J, leaving 1 base unmatched. Germline assignment: CDR1 LGHDT and CDR2 YNNKEL (reference sequence). Here the CDR3 reads CASSRLAGGKETQYF. In DNA form, the CDR3 reads TGTGCCAGCAGCCGACTAGCGGGGGGGAAAGAGACCCAGTACTTC.

The chain joins TRBV3-1 (or the pseudogene TRBV3-2) to TRBJ1-1; unclear D gene. CDR3 size: 13 residues. Germline-derived CDR1 and CDR2 are LGHDT and YNNKEL (reference sequence). V lost 6 bases and J 4 bases, leaving 12 bases between the germline ends. CDR3 sequence (DNA): TGTGCCAGCAGTACGGTGGAGGGCACTGAAGCTTTCTTT. It codes for CASSTVEGTEAFF.

This rearrangement joins TRBV9 to TRBJ1-4; the match to TRBD1 covers 7 bases. Germline CDR1 and CDR2: SGDLS and YYNGEE. CDR3 length: 16 residues. The V and J ends lost 4 bases and 3 bases, in that order; junction bases with no gene match: 9. The CDR3: CASSRNGDSSNEKLFF. In DNA form, the CDR3 reads TGTGCCAGCAGCCGCAACGGGGACAGTTCTAATGAAAAACTGTTTTTT.

This chain uses TRBV3-1 (or the pseudogene TRBV3-2) with TRBJ1-1, with unresolved D. The CDR3 is 12 residues long. Germline V gene lookup returns CDR1 LGHDT and CDR2 YNNKEL (reference sequence). V dropped 5 bases and J dropped 2 bases, with 6 bases sitting between them. The CDR3 loop is CASSSTNTEAFF. CDR3 nucleotides: TGTGCCAGCAGCTCTACTAACACTGAAGCTTTCTTT.

The chain is built from TRBV24-1 and TRBJ2-2; D might be TRBD2 (5 bases). Trimming shortened V by 3 bases and J by 4 bases, and 14 bases separated the two germline ends. Germline values: CDR1 KGHDR, CDR2 SFDVKD. This CDR3 comprises 16 residues. The CDR3 protein is CATSDAVLVSTGELFF. CDR3 nucleotides: TGTGCCACCAGTGATGCGGTACTAGTGAGCACCGGGGAGCTGTTTTTT.

This chain links TRBV3-1 (or the pseudogene TRBV3-2) with TRBJ1-3; no reliable D call. Looked up from germline, CDR1 is LGHDT and CDR2 is YNNKEL (reference sequence). The ends were cut back, 1 base at V and 0 bases at J, with 13 bases in the middle. The CDR3 consists of 17 residues. Written as DNA, the CDR3 is TGTGCCAGCAGCCAAGTATCTTGGCGGGACTCTGGAAACACCATATATTTT. Residues: CASSQVSWRDSGNTIYF.

V gene TRBV2 combines with J gene TRBJ2-3; D perhaps matches TRBD2 (7 bases). V shed 8 bases and J shed 2 bases, with 14 bases lying between them. The CDR3 totals 14 residues. The germline V gene encodes CDR1 SNHLY and CDR2 FYNNEI. In nucleotides, the CDR3 is TGTGCCAGCGGAGGGGGGGACCCCACAGATACGCAGTATTTT. Amino acids: CASGGGDPTDTQYF.

The rearrangement joins TRBV5-1 to TRBJ2-7, with TRBD1 matching 7 bases. The CDR3 is 15 residues long. Losses at the gene ends were 2 bases for V and 2 bases for J; bases not matched to a gene: 7. In germline, CDR1 is SGHRS, CDR2 YFSETQ. CDR3 DNA: TGCGCCAGCAGCTTCTCCGGGACAGACACCTACGAGCAGTACTTC. This gives the protein CASSFSGTDTYEQYF.

This clone has just a few counts. The rearrangement uses TRBV7-8 and TRBJ2-7; 7 nucleotides match TRBD1. This CDR3 comprises 16 residues. V shed 5 bases and J 3 bases; nucleotides not matched to a gene: 13. CDR1 and CDR2 (germline): SGHVS, FQNEAQ. In DNA, the CDR3 is TGTGCCAGCAGCCCCAAGGGGGCAGGGGGTTTCTACGAGCAGTACTTC. It specifies CASSPKGAGGFYEQYF.

The chain has TRBV7-9 and TRBJ1-6; unclear D gene. V lost 0 bases and J lost 1, with 13 bases in between. CDR3 length equals 18 residues. In germline, CDR1 is SEHNR, CDR2 FQNEAQ (reference sequence). The DNA for the CDR3 is TGTGCCAGCAGCTTAGCGCCGCTGGGCAGGTCCTATAATTCACCCCTCCACTTT. Its protein is CASSLAPLGRSYNSPLHF.

This chain links TRBV7-9 with TRBJ2-7; 14 bases are shared with TRBD2. V lost 4 bases to trimming and J lost 7 bases; unmatched junction nucleotides: 6. The CDR3 covers 15 residues. Germline V gene lookup returns CDR1 SEHNR and CDR2 FQNEAQ (reference sequence). The CDR3 region has the DNA TGTGCCAGCAGCTCTCGACTAGCGGGGGGGCGTGAGCAGTACTTC. It specifies CASSSRLAGGREQYF.

This sequence joins TRBV4-1 and TRBJ2-7; a weak D match, TRBD1 (5 bases). CDR1 and CDR2 from the germline V gene are MGHRA and YSYEKL. With 2 bases removed from V and 4 bases from J, the gap between germline ends came to 9 bases. The CDR3 is 13 amino acids. CDR3 sequence (DNA): TGCGCCAGCAGCCAATGGTCAGGGTACGAGCAGTACTTC. This codes for CASSQWSGYEQYF.

V gene TRBV5-4 combines with J gene TRBJ2-2; 11 bases match TRBD1. The germline V gene encodes CDR1 SGHNT and CDR2 YYREEE (reference sequence). There are 16 residues in the CDR3. The junction had 6 bases not matched to a gene; V was cut back by 3 bases and J by 5 bases. Here the CDR3 DNA reads TGTGCCAGCAGCTACCGGACAGGGGGCCGGACCGGGGAGCTGTTTTTT. Translated: CASSYRTGGRTGELFF. Combining the CDR3 with reference TRBV5-4 and TRBJ2-2 gives the whole variable domain ETGVTQSPTHLIKTRGQQVTLRCSSQSGHNTVSWYQQALGQGPQFIFQYYREEENGRGNFPPRFSGLQFPNYSSELNVNALELDDSALYLCASSYRTGGRTGELFFGEGSRLTVL.

Note on this clone: The same CDR3 is also encoded by other DNA sequences in this sample. The chain couples TRBV9 to TRBJ2-1; 9 nucleotides line up with TRBD1. The trim removed 3 bases at V and 4 bases at J, leaving 5 bases unmatched. CDR3 length: 15 residues. The germline gives CDR1 SGDLS, CDR2 YYNGEE. CDR3 sequence (DNA): TGTGCCAGCAGCGCGGGACAGGGATCGTACAATGAGCAGTTCTTC. Translation gives CASSAGQGSYNEQFF.

The J gene is TRBJ2-2, the V gene TRBV5-8; a possible D gene is TRBD2 (6 bases). The CDR3 length is 15 residues. Germline CDR1 reads SGHTS; CDR2 reads YDEGEE. The V end was cut by 0 bases, the J end by 6 bases, with 12 bases between. CDR3 region: CASSLDLRGSGELFF. The DNA of the CDR3 is TGTGCCAGCAGCTTGGATTTACGGGGGTCCGGGGAGCTGTTTTTT.

The rearrangement links TRBV7-2 to TRBJ2-2, with D possibly matching TRBD2 (5 bases). V shed 5 bases and J shed 4 bases, with 14 bases lying between them. CDR3 length: 15 amino acids. In germline, CDR1 is SGHTA, CDR2 FQGNSA. For the CDR3, the DNA is TGTGCCAGCAGCCACTCCTCGGCGGGCACCGGGGAGCTGTTTTTT. Its protein is CASSHSSAGTGELFF.

This clone was recorded only once. V gene TRBV10-3 combines with J gene TRBJ1-1, with 9 bases identical to TRBD1. The CDR3 has 14 residues. Trimming cost V 6 bases and J 4 bases; bases outside gene matches: 6. The germline V gene has CDR1 ENHRY and CDR2 SYGVKD. CDR3 loop: CAISTGTGSTEAFF. CDR3 in DNA: TGTGCCATCAGCACCGGGACAGGGAGCACTGAAGCTTTCTTT.

J is TRBJ1-1 and V is TRBV5-1, with D possibly TRBD1 on 6 matching bases. The CDR3 is 14 residues long. Germline V gene data show CDR1 as SGHRS and CDR2 as YFSETQ. V was pared by 4 bases and J by 0 bases, with 10 bases between. This CDR3 is CASSPGTMNTEAFF. CDR3 sequence (DNA): TGCGCCAGCAGCCCCGGGACAATGAACACTGAAGCTTTCTTT.

The chain joins TRBV4-1 to TRBJ2-7; D unclear. The ends were cut back, 1 base at V and 1 base at J, with 11 bases in the middle. Germline loops: CDR1 MGHRA, CDR2 YSYEKL. The CDR3 extends over 15 amino acids. The CDR3 bases are TGCGCCAGCAGCCAAGTATGGTACGGTTCCTACGAGCAGTACTTC. Protein: CASSQVWYGSYEQYF.